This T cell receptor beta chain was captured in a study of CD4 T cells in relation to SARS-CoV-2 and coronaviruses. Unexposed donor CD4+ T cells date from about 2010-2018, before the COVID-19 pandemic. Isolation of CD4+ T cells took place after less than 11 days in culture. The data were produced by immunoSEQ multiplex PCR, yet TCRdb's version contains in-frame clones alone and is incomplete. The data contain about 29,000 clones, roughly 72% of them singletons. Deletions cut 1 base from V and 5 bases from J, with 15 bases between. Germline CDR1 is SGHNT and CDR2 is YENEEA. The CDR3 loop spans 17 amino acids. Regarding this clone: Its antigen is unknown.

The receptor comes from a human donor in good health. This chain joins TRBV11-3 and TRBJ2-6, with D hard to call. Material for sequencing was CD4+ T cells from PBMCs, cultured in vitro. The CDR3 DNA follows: TGTGCCAGCAGCTTAGCCAGCAGGATCATCCGGGCCAACGTCCTGACTTTC. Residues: CASSLASRIIRANVLTF.